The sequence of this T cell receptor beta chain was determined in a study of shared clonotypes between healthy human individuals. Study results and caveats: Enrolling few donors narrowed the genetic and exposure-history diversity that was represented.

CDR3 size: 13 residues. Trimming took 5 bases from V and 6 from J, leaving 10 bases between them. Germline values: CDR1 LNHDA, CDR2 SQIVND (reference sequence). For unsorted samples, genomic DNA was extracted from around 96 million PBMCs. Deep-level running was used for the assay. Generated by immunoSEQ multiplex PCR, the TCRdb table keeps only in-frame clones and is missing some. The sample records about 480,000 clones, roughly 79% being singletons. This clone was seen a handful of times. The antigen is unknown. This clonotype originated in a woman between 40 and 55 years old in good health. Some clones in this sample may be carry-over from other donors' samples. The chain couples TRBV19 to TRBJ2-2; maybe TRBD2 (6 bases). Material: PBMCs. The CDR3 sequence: CASSETGAGELFF. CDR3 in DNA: TGTGCCAGTAGTGAGACGGGGGCCGGGGAGCTGTTTTTT.